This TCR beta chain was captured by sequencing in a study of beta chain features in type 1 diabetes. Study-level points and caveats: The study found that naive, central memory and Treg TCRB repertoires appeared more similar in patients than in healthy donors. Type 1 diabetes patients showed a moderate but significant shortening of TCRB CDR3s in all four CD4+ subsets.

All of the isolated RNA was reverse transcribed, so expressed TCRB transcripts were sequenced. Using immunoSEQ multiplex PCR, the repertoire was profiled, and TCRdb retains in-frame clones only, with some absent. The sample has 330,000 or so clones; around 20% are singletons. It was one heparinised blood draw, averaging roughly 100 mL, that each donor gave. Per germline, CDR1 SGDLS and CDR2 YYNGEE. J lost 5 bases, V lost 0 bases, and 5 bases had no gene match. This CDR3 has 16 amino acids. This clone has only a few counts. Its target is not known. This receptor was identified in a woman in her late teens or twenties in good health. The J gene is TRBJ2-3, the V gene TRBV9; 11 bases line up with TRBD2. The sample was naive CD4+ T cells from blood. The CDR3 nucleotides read TGTGCCAGCAGCGTAGGCGGGACTAGCGGACAAGATACGCAGTATTTT. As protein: CASSVGGTSGQDTQYF. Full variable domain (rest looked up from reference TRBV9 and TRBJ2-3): DSGVTQTPKHLITATGQRVTLRCSPRSGDLSVYWYQQSLDQGLQFLIQYYNGEERAKGNILERFSAQQFPDLHSELNLSSLELGDSALYFCASSVGGTSGQDTQYFGPGTRLTVL.